The sample holds many counts of the clone carrying this T cell receptor beta chain. Its antigen is unknown. Cyclophosphamide on days +3 and +4 followed busulfan-fludarabine conditioning and a marrow graft. The data are from a study of T cells after posttransplantation cyclophosphamide. Overall study results and limits: Tissue-infiltrating T cells from skin or gut overlapped little with blood T cells. Later blood repertoires were often dominated by clones from the donor CD8+ memory compartment.

Measured with immunoSEQ multiplex PCR; TCRdb has only the in-frame clones, and not every one. The profile covers some 16,000 clones, none occurring a single time. Trimming shortened V by 4 bases and J by 8 bases, and 11 bases separated the two germline ends. The CDR3 runs to 13 residues. The germline CDR1 and CDR2 sequences are SGHVS and FQNEAQ. The sequence derives from a female patient between 30 and 40 years old who received an allogeneic stem cell transplant from a related donor, was CMV-positive, and had no GVHD. Part of the T cells may come from the graft donor. The genes are TRBV7-8 and TRBJ1-4; D possibly corresponds to TRBD1 (5 bases). Sequencing used PBMCs, obtained after allogeneic stem cell transplant with posttransplant cyclophosphamide. This chain's CDR3 is CASSYNKGEKLFF. The CDR3 DNA sequence: TGTGCCAGCAGCTATAATAAGGGGGAAAAACTGTTTTTT.